This T cell receptor (beta chain) was documented in a study of blood T cell repertoires in COVID-19. Background on the study: COVID-19 samples, acute and convalescent, were from the United States, Italy and Spain. PBMCs, B-cell-depleted T cells, or T cells were the source of the cDNA or gDNA that made up the material.

Original processing methods: Estimation of nucleated cell counts relied on the amplification of reference gene primers. Using immunoSEQ multiplex PCR, the repertoire was profiled, and TCRdb retains in-frame clones only, with some absent. The DNA was the basis for D and trimming; V, J and clone size are from that table. The table includes tens of thousands of clones, roughly 88% detected once. The source material was peripheral blood. The TCR was taken from a woman aged 80 or over with acute or convalescent COVID-19.

CDR3 sequence reads: CASSEGTGYAYNYGYTF. For the CDR3, the DNA is TGTGCCAGCAGTGAAGGGACAGGGTATGCCTATAACTATGGCTACACCTTC. The chain combines TRBV2 with TRBJ1-2; 8 nucleotides align to TRBD1. V lost 1 base to trimming and J lost 1 base; unmatched junction nucleotides: 8. This CDR3 has 17 residues. Per the germline V gene, CDR1 is SNHLY and CDR2 is FYNNEI.